These T cell receptor beta chains were read from a single sample in a study of T cells in Graves' hyperthyroidism and ophthalmopathy. One entry per CDR3 protein, called by TCRdb with MiXCR from the multiplex PCR reads. The sample gives roughly 100,000 distinct CDR3 sequences, around 37% of which show up once; more than 8.5% is in the top ten. Sequenced sample: peripheral blood or thyroid tissue (not recorded which). Every receptor here comes from a woman aged 25 to 45 with Graves' hyperthyroidism. CDR3s include the opening cysteine and the closing phenylalanine or tryptophan. Each record gives: V gene, J gene, clone size, D gene, CDR3 protein. The D gene is left open where the match is weak. Size values are once, few and many counts, or a class for expanded clones, and some rows have none.

>TRBV5-6|TRBJ2-2|many|TRBD1
CASSLEGGLNTGELFF
>TRBV5-8|TRBJ2-3|many|TRBD2
CASSYAGGASTQYF
>TRBV9|TRBJ1-1|-|TRBD1
CASFYRGGNTEAFF
>TRBV5-1|TRBJ1-5|-|-
CANGLSDNQPQHF
>TRBV20-1|TRBJ1-3|many|-
CSAGAPPGNTIYF
>TRBV7-9|TRBJ1-2|many|-
CASSSGDGYTF
>TRBV10-3|TRBJ1-2|many|-
CAITRGYPPYGYTF
>TRBV6-1|TRBJ2-7|many|-
CASSRQYSSYEQYF
>TRBV28|TRBJ1-1|few|-
CASSFPIRTEAFF
>TRBV13|TRBJ2-7|many|-
CASSPTGEVFPYEQYF
>TRBV15|TRBJ1-5|-|-
CATSRDRGHQPQHF
>TRBV12-3/TRBV12-4|TRBJ2-2|many|-
CASRVGPGFGELFF
>TRBV6-5|TRBJ1-1|many|-
CASSRSGGSTEAFF
>TRBV20-1|TRBJ2-6|-|-
CSARSREETNVLTF
>TRBV7-8|TRBJ2-2|-|TRBD2
CASSSSGDTGELFF
>TRBV13|TRBJ2-7|-|TRBD2
CASRRPGLLSLAGAYEQYF
>TRBV2|TRBJ2-5|many|-
CASSDGRVKETQYF
>TRBV20-1|TRBJ2-5|few|TRBD2
CSAPGLANQETQYF
>TRBV7-3|TRBJ2-7|-|TRBD2
CASSSHLPGLAGEQYF
>TRBV20-1|TRBJ2-7|-|TRBD1
CSVWDRGQYEQYF
>TRBV20-1|TRBJ1-1|many|-
CSARQEPKAFF
>TRBV25-1|TRBJ2-3|many|-
CASSESPSFVLTSGQYF
>TRBV19|TRBJ2-3|many|-
CASSIDWRTDTQYF
>TRBV25-1|TRBJ1-4|-|-
CASSVQGFFNEKLFF
>TRBV28|TRBJ2-2|few|TRBD1
CASSSGTGDTGELFF
>TRBV6-1|TRBJ1-2|many|TRBD1
CASSQHGTGGDGYTF
>TRBV11-2|TRBJ1-1|many|-
CASSFLFRKTYMNTEAFF
>TRBV7-9|TRBJ2-7|many|TRBD1
CASSSSPGTGGSSYEQYF
>TRBV10-3|TRBJ2-7|medium-sized|TRBD1
CAIRGQGAPYEQYF
>TRBV11-1|TRBJ2-3|few|-
CASSYMPGQLNFWDTQYF
>TRBV2|TRBJ1-5|many|-
CASSAYRVVGQPQHF
>TRBV7-9|TRBJ1-2|-|-
CASIPDGDDYGYTF
>TRBV7-2|TRBJ1-3|-|TRBD1
CASSLDRGFSGNTIYF
>TRBV14|TRBJ2-7|many|-
CASSRGGSYEQYF
>TRBV11-2|TRBJ2-2|many|TRBD2
CASSLTGLSTGELFF
>TRBV7-6|TRBJ1-3|-|-
CASSLVWNTIYF
>TRBV7-2|TRBJ2-2|-|-
CASSLGQPNTGELFF
>TRBV20-1|TRBJ1-5|-|-
CSARIPGQSNQPQHF
>TRBV20-1|TRBJ2-6|-|-
CSARTVSGTNVLTF
>TRBV5-1|TRBJ1-2|many|-
CASSLYWGVSLNYGYTF
>TRBV7-9|TRBJ1-1|many|-
CASSLIPGTEAFF
>TRBV6-1|TRBJ1-2|-|TRBD1
CASSIGQGGYGYTF
>TRBV6-6|TRBJ2-7|-|-
CASSPREGDGRYF
>TRBV20-1|TRBJ1-2|many|-
CSTPGGGGYYSLANYGYTF
>TRBV7-9|TRBJ2-2|-|TRBD2
CASSWTSGRGELFF
>TRBV7-9|TRBJ2-7|many|-
CASSDPGQGSYEQYF
>TRBV7-9|TRBJ1-4|many|-
CASSLDLTKLFF
>TRBV5-1|TRBJ2-3|many|-
CASSLGDPTDTQYF
>TRBV28|TRBJ2-7|few|-
CASTSDSYEQYF
>TRBV6-5|TRBJ1-4|many|TRBD1
CASSYDSPGQGRRREKLFF